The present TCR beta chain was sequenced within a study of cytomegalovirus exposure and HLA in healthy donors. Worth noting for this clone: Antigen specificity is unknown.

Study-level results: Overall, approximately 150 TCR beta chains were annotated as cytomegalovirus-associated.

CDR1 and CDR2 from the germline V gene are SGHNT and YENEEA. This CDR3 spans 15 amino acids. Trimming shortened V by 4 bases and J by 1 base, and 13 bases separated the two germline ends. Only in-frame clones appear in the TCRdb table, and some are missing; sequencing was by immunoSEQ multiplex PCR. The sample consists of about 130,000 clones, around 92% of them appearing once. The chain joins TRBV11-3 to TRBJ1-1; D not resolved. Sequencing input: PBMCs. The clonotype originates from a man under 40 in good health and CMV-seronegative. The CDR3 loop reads CASSSLGPRNTEAFF. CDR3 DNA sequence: TGTGCCAGCAGCTCCCTAGGTCCTCGGAACACTGAAGCTTTCTTT.